The 31 T cell receptor beta chains below were found in one sample sequenced in a study of blood T cell repertoires in COVID-19. Repertoires were generated with immunoSEQ multiplex PCR, while TCRdb's copy carries only in-frame clones and drops some. The table includes around 32,000 clones, approximately 83% detected once. The sequencing input was peripheral blood. The source is an elderly woman with active or convalescent COVID-19.

This chain links TRBV4-3 with TRBJ1-3; 7 bases are shared with TRBD1. Per the germline V gene, CDR1 is LGHNA and CDR2 is YSLEER. With 0 bases clipped from V and 5 bases from J, the junction kept 4 bases outside the gene matches. The CDR3 length is 15 residues. CDR3 nucleotides: TGCGCCAGCAGCCAAGATTCACAGGGGAGAAACACCATATATTTT. It is translated as CASSQDSQGRNTIYF.

The rearrangement links TRBV4-3 to TRBJ1-4; tentatively, D is TRBD1 (5 bases). The CDR3 runs 13 residues. The germline V gene has CDR1 LGHNA and CDR2 YSLEER. Trimming removed 0 bases at V and 11 bases at J, with 10 bases between. The CDR3 spells CASSQDRGLKLFF. CDR3 sequence (DNA): TGCGCCAGCAGCCAAGATAGGGGTCTGAAACTGTTTTTT.

A few counts support this clone. V usage is TRBV10-3 and J usage is TRBJ1-6; TRBD1 is a possible D gene (5 bases). This CDR3 comprises 15 residues. Trimming took 3 bases from V and 7 from J, leaving 13 bases between them. Germline-derived CDR1 and CDR2 are ENHRY and SYGVKD. In DNA form, the CDR3 reads TGTGCCATCAGTGAAACGGGACTCTCCAATTCACCCCTCCACTTT. Its translation: CAISETGLSNSPLHF.

The rearrangement uses TRBV18 and TRBJ2-1; 7 bases align to TRBD2. Germline V CDR1 and CDR2: KGHSH, LQKENI. V lost 0 bases and J lost 2; bases outside the gene matches: 7. This CDR3 region has 17 residues. The chain's CDR3 is CASSPPSALAAYNEQFF. The CDR3 DNA sequence: TGTGCCAGCTCACCACCTTCTGCGCTAGCGGCCTACAATGAGCAGTTCTTC.

This clone was recorded once. The CDR3 nucleotides are TGTGCCAGCAGTTACGGGACAGGGTTCTACGAGCAGTACTTC. Translated: CASSYGTGFYEQYF. This chain joins TRBV6-2 or TRBV6-3 and TRBJ2-7, with 9 bases that match TRBD1. The germline V gene encodes CDR1 MNHEY and CDR2 SVGEGT. This CDR3 has 14 amino acids. The V gene end was trimmed by 2 bases and the J gene end by 3 bases; junction bases not matched to a gene: 2.

This clone was detected a few times. The conserved phenylalanine or tryptophan normally closing the CDR3 is absent here, so this likely arose from a read error. The DNA is omitted, as the CDR3 cannot be located on it reliably, and the CDR3 follows TCRdb's listing. The chain couples TRBV24-1 to TRBJ2-7; the table assigns TRBD2, which was not confirmed against the DNA. The CDR3 extends over 8 residues, inclusive of both ends. Germline CDR1 is KGHDR and CDR2 is SFDVKD. The CDR3 protein is CATSGCPS.

The chain combines TRBV12-5 with TRBJ1-1, with D possibly matching TRBD1 (6 bases). The CDR3 contains 13 residues. The V gene's germline CDR1 is LGHNT and CDR2 FRNRAP. With 1 base removed from V and 11 bases from J, the gap between germline ends came to 14 bases. The DNA of the CDR3 is TGTGCTAGTGGTTTGGGGACTGAGGGGGAGGCTTTCTTT. Amino acids: CASGLGTEGEAFF.

The V and J genes are TRBV7-2 and TRBJ2-3, with no clear D. The length of the CDR3 is 13 residues. V was cut by 5 bases and J by 0 bases, with 6 bases left in between. In germline, CDR1 is SGHTA, CDR2 FQGNSA. The CDR3 DNA is TGTGCCAGCAGCACATGGAGCACAGATACGCAGTATTTT. Amino acid sequence: CASSTWSTDTQYF.

The rearrangement links TRBV6-5 to TRBJ1-1; D is perhaps TRBD1 (6 bases). The V end lost 7 bases, the J end lost 4 bases, and 10 bases lay between the germline ends. CDR3 length: 12 residues. Germline assignment: CDR1 MNHEY and CDR2 SVGAGI. Here the CDR3 DNA reads TGTGCCAGCACGAGGGGGGGCACTGAAGCTTTCTTT. It is translated as CASTRGGTEAFF.

The chain uses TRBV9 and TRBJ2-7; maybe TRBD1 (5 bases). Germline assignment: CDR1 SGDLS and CDR2 YYNGEE. Trimming pared 0 bases from V and 1 base from J, leaving 5 bases between. The CDR3 contains 13 residues. The CDR3 protein is CASSVAGSYEQYF. The CDR3 DNA follows: TGTGCCAGCAGCGTAGCAGGGTCCTACGAGCAGTACTTC.

This clone was seen only a few times. The chain joins TRBV3-1 (or the pseudogene TRBV3-2) to TRBJ2-7, with 10 bases that match TRBD1. CDR1 LGHDT and CDR2 YNNKEL come from the germline V gene (reference sequence). This CDR3 contains 14 residues. After removal of 5 bases from V and 5 bases from J, the junction contained 6 bases not matched to a gene. CDR3 sequence reads: CASSGRDRGDEQYF. The CDR3 DNA reads TGTGCCAGCAGCGGCCGGGACAGGGGCGACGAGCAGTACTTC.

The rearrangement uses TRBV27 and TRBJ1-1; 7 bases line up with TRBD1. The germline CDR1 and CDR2 sequences are MNHEY and SMNVEV (reference sequence). The CDR3 consists of 14 residues. V lost 8 bases and J lost 6; bases outside the gene matches: 12. The CDR3 loop reads CASRRQGMGAEAFF. The CDR3 region has the DNA TGTGCCAGCCGAAGACAGGGTATGGGCGCTGAAGCTTTCTTT.

The rearrangement links TRBV15 to TRBJ2-5; 7 bases map to TRBD2. Unmatched junction bases numbered 11, after V lost 0 bases and J lost 4 bases. Germline V gene lookup returns CDR1 LNHNV and CDR2 YYDKDF (reference sequence). This CDR3 spans 17 amino acids. In nucleotides, the CDR3 is TGTGCCACCAGCAGAGATTTGCCCCCTAGCGGAAGAGAGACCCAGTACTTC. It specifies CATSRDLPPSGRETQYF.

V and J are TRBV21-1 and TRBJ2-7; the D call in the table, TRBD2, was not verified against the DNA. TRBV21-1 is noted as a pseudogene. The CDR3 extends over 14 amino acids. CDR3 nucleotide sequence: TGTGCCAGCGGACTAAGCGAGTACTGTTACGAGCAGTACTTC. It translates to CASGLSEYCYEQYF.

The gene calls are TRBV5-1 and TRBJ2-1, with TRBD1 identical over 9 bases. This CDR3 has 14 residues. J lost 7 bases, V lost 4 bases, and 6 bases had no gene match. The germline gives CDR1 SGHRS, CDR2 YFSETQ. CDR3 sequence reads: CASSGQGFENEQFF. The CDR3 DNA is TGCGCCAGCAGCGGACAGGGGTTCGAGAATGAGCAGTTCTTC.

The chain links TRBV15 to TRBJ2-3; D perhaps matches TRBD2 (6 bases). Germline loops: CDR1 LNHNV, CDR2 YYDKDF (reference sequence). The germline V and J ends were trimmed by 1 base and 1 base, with 12 bases remaining between them. The CDR3 is made up of 16 amino acids. CDR3 DNA: TGTGCCACCAGCAGAGGATCCGGGGGAGGCACAGATACGCAGTATTTT. Its protein product is CATSRGSGGGTDTQYF.

The chain has TRBV2 and TRBJ2-6; 11 bases are shared with TRBD1. The junction had 7 bases not matched to a gene; V was cut back by 4 bases and J by 2 bases. The CDR3 contains 18 residues. Germline V gene data show CDR1 as SNHLY and CDR2 as FYNNEI. The CDR3, as DNA: TGTGCCAGCAGTGTACCCCGGACAGGGGGCGCTGGGGCCAACGTCCTGACTTTC. It specifies CASSVPRTGGAGANVLTF.

The chain couples TRBV29-1 to TRBJ1-2; D perhaps matches TRBD1 (6 bases). V was shortened by 6 bases and J by 4 bases, with 18 bases between the two germline ends. This CDR3 comprises 14 residues. Germline CDR1 is SQVTM and CDR2 is ANQGSEA. The CDR3 nucleotides read TGCAGCGTACCTAGGGGGGGTTTTGCCTATGGCTACACCTTC. This encodes CSVPRGGFAYGYTF.

The V gene is TRBV10-3, the J gene TRBJ1-1, with a possible D match to TRBD1 (6 bases). Looked up from germline, CDR1 is ENHRY and CDR2 is SYGVKD. The CDR3 totals 14 residues. Trimming took off 6 bases at V and 5 bases at J, with 16 bases between the two ends. The CDR3 loop is CAIRTDSGGTEAFF. In DNA form, the CDR3 reads TGTGCCATCAGGACGGACAGCGGAGGTACTGAAGCTTTCTTT.

CDR3 nucleotides: TGTGCCAGCTCTCCGACTAGCGGGTCCACAGATACGCAGTATTTT. Translated: CASSPTSGSTDTQYF. The genes are TRBV18 and TRBJ2-3, with 10 positions matching TRBD2. From germline, CDR1 is KGHSH and CDR2 LQKENI. The CDR3 runs 15 residues. The V gene end was trimmed by 6 bases and the J gene end by 2 bases; junction bases not matched to a gene: 5.

This rearrangement joins TRBV3-1 (or the pseudogene TRBV3-2) to TRBJ2-5, with 10 bases that match TRBD2. Germline trimming cut 0 bases from V and 5 bases from J; bases unmatched to any gene: 6. The CDR3 extends over 16 amino acids. The germline gives CDR1 LGHDT, CDR2 YNNKEL (reference sequence). The CDR3 DNA follows: TGTGCCAGCAGCCAAGACCGCCTAGCGGGAGTGGAGACCCAGTACTTC. Encoded protein: CASSQDRLAGVETQYF.

The chain joins TRBV30 to TRBJ2-1; 14 nucleotides line up with TRBD2. This CDR3 comprises 16 residues. Per germline, CDR1 GTSNPN and CDR2 SVGIG (reference sequence). With 7 bases clipped from V and 2 bases from J, the junction kept 7 bases outside the gene matches. As DNA, the CDR3 is TGTGCCTTCTCAGGACTAGCGGGGGGACCCTACAATGAGCAGTTCTTC. This gives the protein CAFSGLAGGPYNEQFF.

The rearrangement uses TRBV29-1 and TRBJ1-4, with 8 bases aligning to TRBD1. The germline CDR1 and CDR2 sequences are SQVTM and ANQGSEA. The CDR3 consists of 14 residues. V was clipped by 6 bases and J by 8 bases; unmatched bases: 11. The CDR3 spells CSVGRTGLTEKLFF. CDR3 coding DNA: TGCAGCGTAGGGCGGACAGGGTTAACCGAAAAACTGTTTTTT.

V usage is TRBV23-1 and J usage is TRBJ1-3; no firm D call. Being an ORF, TRBV23-1 has a function that is uncertain. The CDR3 runs 14 residues. Deletions cut 3 bases from V and 2 bases from J, with 8 bases between. CDR3 DNA sequence: TGCGCCAGCAGTCAGAAGCTGACTGGAAACACCATATATTTT. Translation gives CASSQKLTGNTIYF.

This clone appeared a few times. The rearrangement uses TRBV18 and TRBJ1-6; no firm D call. V was clipped by 6 bases and J by 9 bases, with 15 bases between them. This CDR3 has 14 amino acids. Germline V CDR1 and CDR2: KGHSH, LQKENI. The CDR3 sequence: CASSPPAIGSPLHF. The CDR3 DNA is TGTGCCAGCTCGCCCCCCGCCATCGGTTCACCCCTCCACTTT.

In this sample, this clone turned up once. This sequence joins TRBV5-6 and TRBJ1-2, with 8 bases lining up with TRBD1. Germline CDR1 SGHDT, CDR2 YYEEEE. The ends lost 1 base at V and 7 bases at J; junction bases unmatched: 9. The CDR3 is made up of 15 amino acids. This CDR3 is CASSLPGGKGLGYTF. The CDR3 coding sequence is TGTGCCAGCAGCTTGCCAGGGGGCAAAGGTCTTGGCTACACCTTC.

The V call is TRBV7-8, the J call TRBJ2-5, with 7 bases fitting TRBD1. Germline CDR1 and CDR2: SGHVS and FQNEAQ. There are 15 residues in the CDR3. V lost 2 bases and J lost 4; bases outside the gene matches: 7. The CDR3 DNA follows: TGTGCCAGCAGCTTATCGACAGGGAGAGGAGAGACCCAGTACTTC. Residues: CASSLSTGRGETQYF.

The chain is built from TRBV29-1 and TRBJ2-3; possible D gene TRBD1, 6 bases. The CDR3 contains 14 residues. The germline CDR1 and CDR2 sequences are SQVTM and ANQGSEA. V gave up 6 bases and J gave up 3 bases, with 16 bases separating them. The chain's CDR3 is CSVDTGKGTDTQYF. The CDR3 DNA reads TGCAGCGTCGATACAGGGAAAGGTACAGATACGCAGTATTTT.

The genes are TRBV7-8 and TRBJ2-7; 9 nucleotides line up with TRBD2. This CDR3 is 15 amino acids long. The V gene's germline CDR1 is SGHVS and CDR2 FQNEAQ. V shed 5 bases, J shed 2 bases, and the junction held 7 bases outside the gene matches. In DNA form, the CDR3 reads TGTGCCAGCAGCCAACGGGCGGGGGGGACCTACGAGCAGTACTTC. Translating it yields CASSQRAGGTYEQYF.

CDR3 region: CSVGWYGSGSYEQYF. The CDR3 coding sequence is TGCAGCGTTGGTTGGTATGGTAGCGGCTCCTACGAGCAGTACTTC. The chain recombines TRBV29-1 with TRBJ2-7; D is possibly TRBD2 (6 bases). Germline assignment: CDR1 SQVTM and CDR2 ANQGSEA. Trimming cost V 4 bases and J 0 bases, with 16 bases left between them. The CDR3 extends over 15 amino acids.

The chain carries TRBV6-5 and TRBJ2-1, with TRBD2 as a possible D gene (5 bases). V was shortened by 7 bases and J by 8 bases, with 9 bases between the two germline ends. The CDR3 runs 11 residues. Germline V lookup: CDR1 MNHEY, CDR2 SVGAGI. The CDR3 region is CASKRGYEQFF. CDR3 nucleotides: TGTGCCAGCAAGCGCGGGTATGAGCAGTTCTTC.